The present T cell receptor beta chain was sequenced within a study of T cells after yellow fever vaccination. Across the whole study: The fractions with low cell numbers were processed using SMART-Seq v4 Ultra Low Input.

Whole-study results and caveats: Reappearing after the booster were most of the clones from primary vaccination (almost 97% CD4, approximately 88% CD8). Peaking faster, on day 5 versus 15, the secondary response was nonetheless weaker.

Synthesis of TCR cDNA relied on 5'RACE template switching, which attached a universal primer site and UMIs. TCRdb used MiXCR to reprocess the 5' RACE reads, holding one entry per CDR3 protein. Of about 120,000 distinct CDR3 sequences in the sample, 13% to 15% are singletons; the top ten hold 40% to 45%. This CDR3 spans 14 amino acids. V dropped 6 bases and J dropped 3; count of bases not matched to a gene: 5. From germline, CDR1 is MDHEN and CDR2 SYDVKM. In the case of this clonotype: Its antigen remains unknown.

This chain uses TRBV28 with TRBJ2-7; TRBD1 agrees at 10 bases. The source material was CD8+ T cells sorted from PBMCs, sampled 5 days after the yellow fever booster vaccination. This sequence originates from a man in his late teens or twenties who received the YFV17D yellow fever vaccine. The CDR3 DNA follows: TGTGCCAGCAGCTCCTGGGACAGGGGCTACGAGCAGTACGTC. Its protein product is CASSSWDRGYEQYV.